This TCR beta chain was identified in a study of blood T cells in healthy people across ages. Findings and limits, study-wide: CMV infection status of these donors was not known. Among T cells, TCR beta diversity per million cells dropped roughly linearly as age rose.

Next came a second PCR, run for about 6 to 12 cycles, which used a sample-barcoded 5' primer along with a J-beta primer mix. Via MiXCR, TCRdb re-called the 5' RACE reads, giving one row per CDR3 protein. The repertoire consists of 870,000 or so distinct CDR3 sequences, with about 30% occurring once and the leading ten covering approximately 15%. The CDR3 contains 14 residues. With V trimmed by 0 bases and J by 11 bases, 10 bases remained unmatched. The germline gives CDR1 DFQATT, CDR2 SNEGSKA (reference sequence). A single count supports this clonotype. The antigen is undetermined. With a much larger clone just one base away, this may be a read error.

The material sequenced was blood. The TCR was taken from a woman of 80 years or more in good health. The rearrangement uses TRBV20-1 and TRBJ2-1; TRBD1 agrees at 7 bases. CDR3 sequence (DNA): TGCAGTGCTAGAGATATTCTAGACAGGGATCAGCAGTTCTTC. Amino acids: CSARDILDRDQQFF.